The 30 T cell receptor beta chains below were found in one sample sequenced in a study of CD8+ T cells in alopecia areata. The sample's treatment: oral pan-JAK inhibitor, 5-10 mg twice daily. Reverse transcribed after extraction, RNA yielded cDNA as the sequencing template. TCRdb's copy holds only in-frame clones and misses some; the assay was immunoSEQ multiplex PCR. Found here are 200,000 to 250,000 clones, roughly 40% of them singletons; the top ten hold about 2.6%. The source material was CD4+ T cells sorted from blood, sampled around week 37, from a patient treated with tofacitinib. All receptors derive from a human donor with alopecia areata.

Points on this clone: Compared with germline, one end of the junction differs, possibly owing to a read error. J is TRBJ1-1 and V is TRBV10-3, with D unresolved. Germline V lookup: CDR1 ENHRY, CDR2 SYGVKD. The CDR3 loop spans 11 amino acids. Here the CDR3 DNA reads TGTGCCAGCAGTTACGGGGTGGCAGCTTTCTTT. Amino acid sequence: CASSYGVAAFF.

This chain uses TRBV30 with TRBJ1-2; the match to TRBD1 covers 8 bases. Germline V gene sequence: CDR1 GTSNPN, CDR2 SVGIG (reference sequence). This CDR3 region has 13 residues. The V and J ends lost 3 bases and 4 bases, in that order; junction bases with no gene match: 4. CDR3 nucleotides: TGTGCCTGGAGCGTGGACAGGGTCTATGGCTACACCTTC. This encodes CAWSVDRVYGYTF.

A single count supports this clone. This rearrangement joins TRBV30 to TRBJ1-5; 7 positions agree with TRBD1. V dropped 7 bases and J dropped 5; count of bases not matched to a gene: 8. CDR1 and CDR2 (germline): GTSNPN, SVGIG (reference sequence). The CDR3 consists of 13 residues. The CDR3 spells CALTDRADQPQHF. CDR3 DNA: TGTGCCTTGACCGACAGGGCGGATCAGCCCCAGCATTTT.

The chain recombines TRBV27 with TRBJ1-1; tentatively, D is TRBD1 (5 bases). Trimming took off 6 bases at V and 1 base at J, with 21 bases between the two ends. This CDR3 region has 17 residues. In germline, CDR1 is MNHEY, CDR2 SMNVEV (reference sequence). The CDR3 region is CASRPRQGRDGNTEAFF. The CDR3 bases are TGTGCCAGCAGACCCCGGCAGGGACGGGATGGGAACACTGAAGCTTTCTTT.

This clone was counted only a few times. In DNA, the CDR3 is TGTGCCAGCAGCCTAGCTAGCGGGAGGGCCCTAGAGACCCAGTACTTC. Translating gives CASSLASGRALETQYF. This chain joins TRBV5-4 and TRBJ2-5, with 12 bases aligning to TRBD2. The V and J ends lost 4 bases and 4 bases, in that order; junction bases with no gene match: 8. Looked up from germline, CDR1 is SGHNT and CDR2 is YYREEE (reference sequence). This CDR3 has 16 amino acids.

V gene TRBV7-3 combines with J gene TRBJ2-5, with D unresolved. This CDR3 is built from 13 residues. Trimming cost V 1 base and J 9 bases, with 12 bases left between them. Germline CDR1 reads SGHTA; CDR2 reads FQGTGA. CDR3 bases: TGTGCCAGCAGCTTAAGGGATCGGAGTCCCCAGTACTTC. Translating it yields CASSLRDRSPQYF.

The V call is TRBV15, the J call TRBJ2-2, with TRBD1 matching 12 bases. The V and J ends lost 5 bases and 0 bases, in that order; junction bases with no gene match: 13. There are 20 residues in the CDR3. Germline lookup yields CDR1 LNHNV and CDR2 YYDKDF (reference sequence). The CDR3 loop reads CATSSSPGTGGPSNTGELFF. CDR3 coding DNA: TGTGCCACCAGCTCTTCCCCCGGGACAGGGGGCCCCTCGAACACCGGGGAGCTGTTTTTT.

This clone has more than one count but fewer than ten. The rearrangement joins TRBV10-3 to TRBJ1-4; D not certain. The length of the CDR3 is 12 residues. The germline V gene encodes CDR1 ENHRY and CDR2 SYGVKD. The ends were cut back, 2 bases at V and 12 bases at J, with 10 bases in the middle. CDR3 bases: TGTGCCATCAGTGAGCCAACTGGGGAACTGTTTTTT. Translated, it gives CAISEPTGELFF.

The CDR3 region is CASSKKGNYGYTF. The DNA for the CDR3 is TGTGCCAGTAGTAAGAAGGGAAACTATGGCTACACCTTC. The chain couples TRBV19 to TRBJ1-2; D gene ambiguous. V lost 4 bases to trimming and J lost 2 bases, with 8 bases between them. The CDR3 sequence is 13 residues long. Germline V gives CDR1 LNHDA, CDR2 SQIVND (reference sequence).

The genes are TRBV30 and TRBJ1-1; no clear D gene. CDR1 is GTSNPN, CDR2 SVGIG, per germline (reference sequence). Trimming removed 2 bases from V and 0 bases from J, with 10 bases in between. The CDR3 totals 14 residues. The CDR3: CAWSKRAMNTEAFF. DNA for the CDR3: TGTGCCTGGAGTAAGAGGGCGATGAACACTGAAGCTTTCTTT.

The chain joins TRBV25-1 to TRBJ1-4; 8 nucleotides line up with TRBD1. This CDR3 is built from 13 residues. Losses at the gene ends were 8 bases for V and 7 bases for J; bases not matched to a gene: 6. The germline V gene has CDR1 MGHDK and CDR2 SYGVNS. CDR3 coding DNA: TGTGCCAGCGGTACAGGGGGTGGTGAAAAACTGTTTTTT. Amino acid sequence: CASGTGGGEKLFF. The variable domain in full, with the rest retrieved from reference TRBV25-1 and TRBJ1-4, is EADIYQTPRYLVIGTGKKITLECSQTMGHDKMYWYQQDPGMELHLIHYSYGVNSTEKGDLSSESTVSRIRTEHFPLTLESARPSHTSQYLCASGTGGGEKLFFGSGTQLSVL.

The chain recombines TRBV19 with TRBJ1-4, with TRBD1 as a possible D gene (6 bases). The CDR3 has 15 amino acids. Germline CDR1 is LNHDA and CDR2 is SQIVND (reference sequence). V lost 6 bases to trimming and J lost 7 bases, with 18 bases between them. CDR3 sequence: CASRAQRGRGEKLFF. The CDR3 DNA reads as TGTGCCAGTAGGGCCCAACGGGGGCGAGGTGAAAAACTGTTTTTT.

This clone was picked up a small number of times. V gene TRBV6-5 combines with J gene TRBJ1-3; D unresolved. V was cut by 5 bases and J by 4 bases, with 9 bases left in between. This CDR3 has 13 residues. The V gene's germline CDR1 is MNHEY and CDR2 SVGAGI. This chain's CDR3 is CASSPAGGNTIYF. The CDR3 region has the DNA TGTGCCAGCAGTCCGGCCGGGGGAAACACCATATATTTT.

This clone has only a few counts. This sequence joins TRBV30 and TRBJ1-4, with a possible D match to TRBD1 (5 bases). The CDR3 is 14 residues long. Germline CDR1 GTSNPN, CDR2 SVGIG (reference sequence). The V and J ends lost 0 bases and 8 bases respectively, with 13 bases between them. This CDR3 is CAWSVGQGYEKLFF. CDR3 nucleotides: TGTGCCTGGAGTGTCGGGCAGGGCTACGAAAAACTGTTTTTT.

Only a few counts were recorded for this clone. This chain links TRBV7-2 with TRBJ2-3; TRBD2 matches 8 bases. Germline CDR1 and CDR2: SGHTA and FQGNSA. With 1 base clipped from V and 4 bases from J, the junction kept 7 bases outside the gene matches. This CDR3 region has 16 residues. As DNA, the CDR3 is TGTGCCAGCAGCTTAGAATTAGCGGGGTGGGCAGATACGCAGTATTTT. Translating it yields CASSLELAGWADTQYF.

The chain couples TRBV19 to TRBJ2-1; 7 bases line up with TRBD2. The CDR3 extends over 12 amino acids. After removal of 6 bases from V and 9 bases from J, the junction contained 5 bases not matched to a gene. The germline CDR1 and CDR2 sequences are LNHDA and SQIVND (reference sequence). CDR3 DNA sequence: TGTGCCAGTAGGGCCCGCGGGGGTGAGCAGTTCTTC. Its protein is CASRARGGEQFF.

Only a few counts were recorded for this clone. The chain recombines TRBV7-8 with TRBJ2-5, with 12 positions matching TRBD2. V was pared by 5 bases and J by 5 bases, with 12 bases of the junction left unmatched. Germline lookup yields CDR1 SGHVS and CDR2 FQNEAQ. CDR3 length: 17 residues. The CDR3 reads CASSPRALAGGTETQYF. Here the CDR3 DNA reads TGTGCCAGCAGCCCCCGAGCCCTAGCGGGAGGGACTGAGACCCAGTACTTC.

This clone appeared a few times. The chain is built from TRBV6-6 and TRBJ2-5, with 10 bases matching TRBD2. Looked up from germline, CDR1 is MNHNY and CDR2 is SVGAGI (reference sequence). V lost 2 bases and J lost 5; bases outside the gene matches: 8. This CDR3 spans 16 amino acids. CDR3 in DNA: TGTGCCAGCAGTTACGTAGCTAGCGGGAGCGGGGAGACCCAGTACTTC. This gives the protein CASSYVASGSGETQYF.

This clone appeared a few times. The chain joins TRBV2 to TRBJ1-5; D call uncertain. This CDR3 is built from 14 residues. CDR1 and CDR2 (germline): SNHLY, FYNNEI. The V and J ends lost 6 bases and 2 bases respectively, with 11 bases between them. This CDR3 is CASRRGDGNQPQHF. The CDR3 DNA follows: TGTGCCAGCAGACGGGGTGATGGCAATCAGCCCCAGCATTTT.

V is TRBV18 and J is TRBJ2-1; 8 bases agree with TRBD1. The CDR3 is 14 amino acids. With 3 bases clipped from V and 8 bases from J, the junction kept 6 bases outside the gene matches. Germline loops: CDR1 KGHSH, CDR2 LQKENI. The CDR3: CASSPRTGSDEQFF. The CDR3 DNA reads TGTGCCAGCTCACCCCGGACAGGGAGCGATGAGCAGTTCTTC.

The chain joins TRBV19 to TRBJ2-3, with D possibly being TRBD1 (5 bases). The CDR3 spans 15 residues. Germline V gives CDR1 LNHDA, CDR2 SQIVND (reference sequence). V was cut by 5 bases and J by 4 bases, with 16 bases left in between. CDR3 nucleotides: TGTGCCAGTAGTCCGCGGACCATAGGGGCAGATACGCAGTATTTT. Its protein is CASSPRTIGADTQYF.

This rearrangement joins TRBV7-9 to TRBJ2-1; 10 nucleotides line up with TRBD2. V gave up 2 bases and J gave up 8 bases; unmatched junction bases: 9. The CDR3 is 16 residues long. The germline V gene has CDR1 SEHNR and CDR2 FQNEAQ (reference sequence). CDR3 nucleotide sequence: TGTGCCAGCAGCTTACGGCTAGCGGGAGCTATTGATGAGCAGTTCTTC. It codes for CASSLRLAGAIDEQFF.

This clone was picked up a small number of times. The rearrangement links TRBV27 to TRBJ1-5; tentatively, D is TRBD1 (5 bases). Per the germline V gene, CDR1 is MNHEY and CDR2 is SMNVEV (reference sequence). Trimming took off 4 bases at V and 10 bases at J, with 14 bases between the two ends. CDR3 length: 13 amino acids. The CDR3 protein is CASSSDRQLPQHF. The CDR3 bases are TGTGCCAGCAGTTCCGATAGACAGCTCCCCCAGCATTTT.

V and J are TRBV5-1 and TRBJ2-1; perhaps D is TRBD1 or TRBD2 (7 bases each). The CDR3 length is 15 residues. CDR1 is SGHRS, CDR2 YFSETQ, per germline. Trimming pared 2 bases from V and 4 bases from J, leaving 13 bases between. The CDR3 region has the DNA TGCGCCAGCAGCTTACGACAGGGAGGGTACAATGAGCAGTTCTTC. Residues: CASSLRQGGYNEQFF.

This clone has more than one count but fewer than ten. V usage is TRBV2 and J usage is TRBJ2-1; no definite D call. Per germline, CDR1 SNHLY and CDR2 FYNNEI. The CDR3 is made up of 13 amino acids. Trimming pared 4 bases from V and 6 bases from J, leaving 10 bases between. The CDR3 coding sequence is TGTGCCAGCAGTGCCCAAAACCTCAATGAGCAGTTCTTC. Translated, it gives CASSAQNLNEQFF.

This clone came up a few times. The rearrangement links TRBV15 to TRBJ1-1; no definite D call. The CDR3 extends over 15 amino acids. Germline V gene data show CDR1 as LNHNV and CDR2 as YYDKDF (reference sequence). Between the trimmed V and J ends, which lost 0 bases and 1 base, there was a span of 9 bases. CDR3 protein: CATSRDGESNTEAFF. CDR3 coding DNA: TGTGCCACCAGCAGAGACGGGGAGTCGAACACTGAAGCTTTCTTT.

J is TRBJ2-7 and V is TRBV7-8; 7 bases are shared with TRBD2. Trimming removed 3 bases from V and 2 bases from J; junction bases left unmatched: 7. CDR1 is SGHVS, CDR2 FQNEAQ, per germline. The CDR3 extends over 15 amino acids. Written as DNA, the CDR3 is TGTGCCAGCAGCTTGAGAGGCGGGGGAACCTACGAGCAGTACTTC. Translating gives CASSLRGGGTYEQYF.

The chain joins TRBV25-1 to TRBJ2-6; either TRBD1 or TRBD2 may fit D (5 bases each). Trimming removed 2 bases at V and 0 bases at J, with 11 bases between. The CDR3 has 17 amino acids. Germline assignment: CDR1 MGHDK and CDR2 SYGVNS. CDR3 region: CASSERGRVSGANVLTF. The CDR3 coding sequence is TGTGCCAGCAGTGAAAGGGGACGGGTCTCTGGGGCCAACGTCCTGACTTTC.

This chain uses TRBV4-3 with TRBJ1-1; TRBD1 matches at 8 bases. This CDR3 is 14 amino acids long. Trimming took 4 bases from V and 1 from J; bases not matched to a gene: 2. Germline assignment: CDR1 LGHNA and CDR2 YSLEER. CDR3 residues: CASSLGQENTEAFF. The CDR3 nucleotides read TGCGCCAGCAGCCTGGGACAGGAGAACACTGAAGCTTTCTTT.

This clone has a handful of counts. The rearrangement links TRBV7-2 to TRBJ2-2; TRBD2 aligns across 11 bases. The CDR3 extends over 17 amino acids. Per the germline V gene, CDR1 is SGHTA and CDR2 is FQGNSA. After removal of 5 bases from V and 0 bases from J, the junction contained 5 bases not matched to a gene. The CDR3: CASSPQGLAANTGELFF. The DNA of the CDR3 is TGTGCCAGCAGCCCCCAGGGACTAGCGGCGAACACCGGGGAGCTGTTTTTT.